This TCR beta chain was found in a study of post-analysis software for immune sequencing data. Overall study findings and caveats: Patients used several TRBV segments, including TRBV5-6, TRBV5-1 and TRBV20-1, more often than controls. Samples from a shared batch, those prepared together, strongly co-clustered by F measure. Controls showed significantly higher normalized Chao1 diversity than did multiple sclerosis patients.

Unique molecular identifiers had been added to the TCR beta cDNA libraries. Input amounts of 1 to 10 million T cells were used. These gave 500,000 or so cDNA molecules, so each molecule approximated one T cell. MiXCR, applied by TCRdb to the PCR reads, yields one record per CDR3 protein. Of around 250,000 distinct CDR3 sequences detected, approximately 34% appear once; the ten largest clones hold under 5%. Trimming at V came to 4 bases and at J to 1 base, leaving 15 bases not matched to a gene. Germline assignment: CDR1 LGHDT and CDR2 YNNKEL (reference sequence). The CDR3 is 19 amino acids. Of note for this clonotype: The antigen is undetermined.

The sequence was obtained from a girl aged 10 to 17 with multiple sclerosis. The chain joins TRBV3-1 to TRBJ2-3, with 9 bases matching TRBD2. Source material: blood. The DNA of the CDR3 is TGTGCCAGCAGCCGCGGACGAGTAGCGGGGGTTTCGGGCACAGATACGCAGTATTTT. Its protein product is CASSRGRVAGVSGTDTQYF.